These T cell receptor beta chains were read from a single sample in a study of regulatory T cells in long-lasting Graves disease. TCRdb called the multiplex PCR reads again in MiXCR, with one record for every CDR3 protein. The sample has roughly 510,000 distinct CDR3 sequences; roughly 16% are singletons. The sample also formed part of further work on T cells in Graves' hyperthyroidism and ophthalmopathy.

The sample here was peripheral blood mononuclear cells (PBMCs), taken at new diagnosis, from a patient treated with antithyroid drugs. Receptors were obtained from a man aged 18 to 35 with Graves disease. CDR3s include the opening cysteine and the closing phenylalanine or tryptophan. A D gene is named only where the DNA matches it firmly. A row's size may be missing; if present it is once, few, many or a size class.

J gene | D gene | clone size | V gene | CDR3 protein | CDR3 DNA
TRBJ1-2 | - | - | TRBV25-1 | CASSRHDMNYGYTF | TGTGCCAGCAGCCGCCACGACATGAACTATGGCTACACCTTC
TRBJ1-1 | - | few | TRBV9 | CASSVGGRTEAFF | TGTGCCAGCAGCGTAGGAGGGAGGACTGAAGCTTTCTTT
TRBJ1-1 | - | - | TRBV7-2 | CASSLWAASNTEAFF | TGTGCCAGCAGCTTATGGGCAGCGTCGAACACTGAAGCTTTCTTT
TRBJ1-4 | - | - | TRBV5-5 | CASSAGRQNEKLFF | TGTGCCAGCAGCGCGGGACGGCAGAATGAAAAACTGTTTTTT
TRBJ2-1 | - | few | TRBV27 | CASSSDYVPDRIPIGEQFF | TGTGCCAGCAGTTCCGATTACGTCCCTGACAGGATACCAATAGGGGAGCAGTTCTTC
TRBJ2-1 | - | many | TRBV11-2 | CASSYGGYLGFF | TGTGCCAGCAGCTATGGGGGTTACCTGGGGTTCTTC
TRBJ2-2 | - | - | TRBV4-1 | CASSQEGGRTGELFF | TGCGCCAGCAGCCAAGAGGGGGGAAGGACCGGGGAGCTGTTTTTT
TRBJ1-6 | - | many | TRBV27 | CASSLVVPTPGNSPLHF | TGTGCCAGCAGCCTGGTGGTCCCAACCCCGGGGAATTCACCCCTCCACTTT
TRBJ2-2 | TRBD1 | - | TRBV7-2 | CASSSRTGGGFGELFF | TGTGCCAGCAGCTCCCGGACAGGGGGGGGGTTTGGGGAGCTGTTTTTT
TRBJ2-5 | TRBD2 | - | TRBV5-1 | CASSSLPGGGETQYF | TGCGCCAGCAGCTCCCTCCCCGGCGGGGGAGAGACCCAGTACTTC
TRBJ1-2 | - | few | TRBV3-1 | CAGSQVSGSYTF | TGTGCCGGCAGCCAAGTCTCCGGAAGCTACACCTTC
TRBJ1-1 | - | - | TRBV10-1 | CASSKDGSEAFF | TGCGCCAGCAGTAAAGACGGGAGTGAAGCTTTCTTT
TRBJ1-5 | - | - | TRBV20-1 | CSARDTGEGQPQHF | TGCAGTGCTAGAGATACAGGAGAAGGACAGCCCCAGCATTTT
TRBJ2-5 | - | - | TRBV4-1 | CASRRLMTAQETQYF | TGCGCCAGCAGAAGGCTCATGACCGCTCAAGAGACCCAGTACTTC
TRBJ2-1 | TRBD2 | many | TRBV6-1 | CASSERTSGRARYNEQFF | TGTGCCAGCAGTGAACGGACTAGCGGGAGGGCCAGGTACAATGAGCAGTTCTTC
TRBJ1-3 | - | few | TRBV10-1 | CASQATGGSGNTIYF | TGCGCCAGCCAGGCCACCGGGGGCTCTGGAAACACCATATATTTT
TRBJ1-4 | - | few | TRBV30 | CAWSARTINEKLFF | TGTGCCTGGAGTGCCCGGACCATTAATGAAAAACTGTTTTTT
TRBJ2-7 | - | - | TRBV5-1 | CASSLVGATSSYEQYF | TGCGCCAGCAGCTTGGTTGGAGCGACGAGCTCCTACGAGCAGTACTTC
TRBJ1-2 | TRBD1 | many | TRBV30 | CAWSAATGSGGYTF | TGTGCCTGGAGTGCCGCGACAGGGTCGGGCGGCTACACCTTC
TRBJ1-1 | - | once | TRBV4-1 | CASSQGVFGGGTEAFF | TGCGCCAGCAGCCAAGGGGTTTTTGGGGGCGGCACTGAAGCTTTCTTT
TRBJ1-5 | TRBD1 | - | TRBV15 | CATSGGGQGNQPQHF | TGTGCCACCAGCGGGGGGGGACAGGGGAATCAGCCCCAGCATTTT
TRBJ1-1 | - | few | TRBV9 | CASSSTTDATEAFF | TGTGCCAGCAGCTCAACTACCGACGCAACTGAAGCTTTCTTT
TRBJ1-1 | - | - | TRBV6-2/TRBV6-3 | CASRRRYTEAFF | TGTGCCAGCAGACGACGGTACACTGAAGCTTTCTTT
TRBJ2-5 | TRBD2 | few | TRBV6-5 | CASSYRGGLIGETQYF | TGTGCCAGCAGTTATCGGGGGGGACTAATAGGAGAGACCCAGTACTTC
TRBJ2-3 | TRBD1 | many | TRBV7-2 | CASSLTGGIGTDTQYF | TGTGCCAGCAGCTTGACAGGGGGCATCGGCACAGATACGCAGTATTTT
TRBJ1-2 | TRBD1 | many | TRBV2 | CASSDDRGTANYGYTF | TGTGCCAGCAGTGACGACAGGGGAACCGCTAACTATGGCTACACCTTC
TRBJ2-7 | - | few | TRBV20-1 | CSARYGTGTDEQYF | TGCAGTGCTAGATACGGGACCGGTACTGACGAGCAGTACTTC
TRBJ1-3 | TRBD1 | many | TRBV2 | CASSLIPGQGVNTIYF | TGTGCCAGCAGCCTTATCCCGGGACAGGGGGTCAACACCATATATTTT
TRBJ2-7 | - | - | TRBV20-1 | CSARGVGGYEQYF | TGCAGTGCTAGAGGGGTGGGGGGCTACGAGCAGTACTTC
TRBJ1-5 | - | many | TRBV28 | CASSPRSKDQPQHF | TGTGCCAGCAGTCCCAGGTCCAAAGATCAGCCCCAGCATTTT
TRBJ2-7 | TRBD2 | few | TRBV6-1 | CASSPRVSGSKSYEQYF | TGTGCCAGCAGTCCTCGGGTTAGCGGGAGTAAGTCCTACGAGCAGTACTTC
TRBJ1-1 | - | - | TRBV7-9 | CASSFIQGMNTEAFF | TGTGCCAGCAGCTTTATCCAGGGAATGAACACTGAAGCTTTCTTT
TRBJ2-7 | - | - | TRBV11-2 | CASSITGNEQYF | TGTGCCAGCAGCATAACAGGGAACGAGCAGTACTTC
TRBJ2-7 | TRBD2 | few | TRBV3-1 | CASSPYLLGSGMGSYEQYF | TGTGCCAGCAGCCCCTACCTCTTGGGTAGCGGGATGGGGTCCTACGAGCAGTACTTC
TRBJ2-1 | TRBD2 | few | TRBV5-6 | CASSLWLAGVAEQFF | TGTGCCAGCAGCTTGTGGCTAGCGGGAGTCGCTGAGCAGTTCTTC
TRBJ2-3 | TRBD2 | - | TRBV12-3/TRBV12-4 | CASSSGLAPDTQYF | TGTGCCAGCAGTTCTGGACTAGCTCCAGATACGCAGTATTTT
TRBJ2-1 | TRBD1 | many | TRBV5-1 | CASTPWGTGEDEQFF | TGCGCCAGCACCCCCTGGGGGACAGGGGAGGATGAGCAGTTCTTC
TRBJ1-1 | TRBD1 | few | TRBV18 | CASSPTVTGDTEAFF | TGTGCCAGCTCACCAACCGTGACAGGGGACACTGAAGCTTTCTTT
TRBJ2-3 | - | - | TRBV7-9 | CASSLSVEGTDTQYF | TGTGCCAGCAGCTTATCGGTAGAGGGCACAGATACGCAGTATTTT
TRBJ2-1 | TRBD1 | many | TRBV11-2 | CASSSTPLTGSYNEQFF | TGTGCCAGCAGCTCTACCCCCTTGACAGGGTCCTACAATGAGCAGTTCTTC
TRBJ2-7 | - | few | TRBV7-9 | CASSSRQEYSYEQYF | TGTGCCAGCAGCTCCCGACAGGAGTACTCCTACGAGCAGTACTTC
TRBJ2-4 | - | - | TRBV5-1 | CATLGENIQYF | TGTGCCACCTTAGGGGAAAACATTCAGTACTTC
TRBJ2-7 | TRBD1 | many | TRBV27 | CASSWGTASYEQYF | TGTGCCAGCAGTTGGGGGACAGCATCCTACGAGCAGTACTTC
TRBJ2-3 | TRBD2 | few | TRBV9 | CASSGETSGPEDTQYF | TGTGCCAGCAGCGGAGAGACTAGCGGGCCGGAAGATACGCAGTATTTT
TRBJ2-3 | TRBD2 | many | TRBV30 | CAWSHGAGADTQYF | TGTGCCTGGAGTCACGGGGCGGGAGCAGATACGCAGTATTTT